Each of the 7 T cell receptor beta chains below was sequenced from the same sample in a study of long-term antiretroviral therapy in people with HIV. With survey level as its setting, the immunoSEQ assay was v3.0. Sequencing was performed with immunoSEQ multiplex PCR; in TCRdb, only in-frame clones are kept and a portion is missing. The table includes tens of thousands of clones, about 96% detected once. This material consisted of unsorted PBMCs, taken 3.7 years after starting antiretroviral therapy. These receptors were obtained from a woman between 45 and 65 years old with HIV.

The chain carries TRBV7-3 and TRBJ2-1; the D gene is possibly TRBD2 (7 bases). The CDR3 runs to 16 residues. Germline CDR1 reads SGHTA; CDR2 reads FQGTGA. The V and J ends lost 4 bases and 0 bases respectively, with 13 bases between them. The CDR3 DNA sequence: TGTGCCAGCAGCTCAAGGGGGGGAGACTCCTACAATGAGCAGTTCTTC. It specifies CASSSRGGDSYNEQFF. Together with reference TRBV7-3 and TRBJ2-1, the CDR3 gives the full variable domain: GAGVSQTPSNKVTEKGKYVELRCDPISGHTALYWYRQSLGQGPEFLIYFQGTGAADDSGLPNDRFFAVRPEGSVSTLKIQRTERGDSAVYLCASSSRGGDSYNEQFFGPGTRLTVL.

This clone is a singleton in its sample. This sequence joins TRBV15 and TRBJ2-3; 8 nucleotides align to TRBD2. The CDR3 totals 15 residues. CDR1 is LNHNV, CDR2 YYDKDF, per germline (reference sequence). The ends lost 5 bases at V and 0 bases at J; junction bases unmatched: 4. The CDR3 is CATSGSGASTDTQYF. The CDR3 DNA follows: TGTGCCACCAGCGGTAGCGGGGCTAGCACAGATACGCAGTATTTT.

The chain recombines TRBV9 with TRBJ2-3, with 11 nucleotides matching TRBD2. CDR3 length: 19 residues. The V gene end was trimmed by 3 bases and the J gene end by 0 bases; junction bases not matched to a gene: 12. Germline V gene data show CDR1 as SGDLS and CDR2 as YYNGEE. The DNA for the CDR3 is TGTGCCAGCAGCGACGGGATTAGCGGGGGGGAAAAGAGCACAGATACGCAGTATTTT. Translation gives CASSDGISGGEKSTDTQYF.

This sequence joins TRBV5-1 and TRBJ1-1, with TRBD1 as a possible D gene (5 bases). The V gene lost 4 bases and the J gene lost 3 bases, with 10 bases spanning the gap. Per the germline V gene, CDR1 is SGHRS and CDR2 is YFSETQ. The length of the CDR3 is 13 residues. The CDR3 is CASSPQGDTEAFF. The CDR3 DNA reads TGCGCCAGCAGCCCTCAAGGGGACACTGAAGCTTTCTTT.

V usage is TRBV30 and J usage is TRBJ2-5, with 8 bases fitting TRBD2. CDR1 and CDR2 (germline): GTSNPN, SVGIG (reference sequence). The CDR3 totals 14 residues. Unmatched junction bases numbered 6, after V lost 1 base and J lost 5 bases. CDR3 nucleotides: TGTGCCTGGAGTGACGGGGGGGCCGGTGAGACCCAGTACTTC. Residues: CAWSDGGAGETQYF.

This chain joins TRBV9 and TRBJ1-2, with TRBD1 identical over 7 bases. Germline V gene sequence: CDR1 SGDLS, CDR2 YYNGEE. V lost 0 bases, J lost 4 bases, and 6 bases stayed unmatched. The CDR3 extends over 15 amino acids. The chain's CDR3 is CASSVGRGGTYGYTF. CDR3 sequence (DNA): TGTGCCAGCAGCGTAGGCAGAGGGGGCACCTATGGCTACACCTTC.

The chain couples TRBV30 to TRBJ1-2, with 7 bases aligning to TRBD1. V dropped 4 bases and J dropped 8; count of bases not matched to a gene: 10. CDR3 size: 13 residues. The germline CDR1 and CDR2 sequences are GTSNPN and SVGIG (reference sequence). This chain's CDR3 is CAWTPRGRDGYTF. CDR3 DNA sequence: TGTGCCTGGACACCGAGGGGGCGCGACGGCTACACCTTC.